This T cell receptor beta chain is drawn from a study of OX40 agonist ivuxolimab in advanced cancers. About the study: Every 2 weeks, ivuxolimab was infused into the patients intravenously at between 0.01 and 10 mg/kg.

CDR1 and CDR2 (germline): MNHEY, SVGAGI. The length of the CDR3 is 13 residues. The ends were cut back, 6 bases at V and 0 bases at J, with 7 bases in the middle. At cycle 4 day 1, cycle 7 day 1, and baseline, blood was sampled. Measured with immunoSEQ multiplex PCR; TCRdb has only the in-frame clones, and not every one. The table records approximately 63,000 clones, about four fifths of them present only once. The sequenced sample was CD4+ or CD8+ T cells sorted from blood, obtained in a trial of the OX40 agonist ivuxolimab. The sequence was collected from an adult with an advanced solid tumor such as melanoma, head and neck, liver or kidney cancer. V is TRBV6-5 and J is TRBJ2-3; D is ambiguous. Here the CDR3 reads CASSRPSTDTQYF. CDR3 DNA sequence: TGTGCCAGCAGCCGCCCCAGCACAGATACGCAGTATTTT.